The 3 T cell receptor beta chains in this list originate from one sample, sequenced in a study of blood T cell repertoires in COVID-19. Profiling relied on immunoSEQ multiplex PCR, and the TCRdb table lists in-frame clones only, not all of them. The table records around 170,000 clones, roughly 90% of them present only once. Sequencing was performed on peripheral blood. These receptors were collected from a man aged 50 or older with acute or convalescent COVID-19.

The CDR3 is CASSRATPREGKEGYTF. The CDR3 DNA reads as TGTGCCAGCAGCCGAGCGACCCCACGGGAGGGGAAAGAAGGCTACACCTTC. The chain is built from TRBV3-1 (or the pseudogene TRBV3-2) and TRBJ1-2; a possible D gene is TRBD1 (5 bases). Germline V gives CDR1 LGHDT, CDR2 YNNKEL (reference sequence). V lost 4 bases and J lost 8, with 26 bases in between. The CDR3 covers 17 residues.

The chain employs TRBV27 and TRBJ1-1, with a possible D match to TRBD1 (5 bases). CDR3 length equals 13 residues. The V gene's germline CDR1 is MNHEY and CDR2 SMNVEV (reference sequence). V shed 8 bases and J shed 1 base, with 11 bases lying between them. The CDR3 coding sequence is TGTGCCAGCGGTCAGGGAGGGAACACTGAAGCTTTCTTT. This translates into CASGQGGNTEAFF.

The chain employs TRBV4-1 and TRBJ1-2; TRBD1 aligns across 7 bases. The CDR3 length is 15 residues. V shed 1 base and J 11 bases; nucleotides not matched to a gene: 13. The germline gives CDR1 MGHRA, CDR2 YSYEKL. The DNA of the CDR3 is TGCGCCAGCAGCCAAGTCGACAGGGATATTCCCGAATACACCTTC. It yields the protein CASSQVDRDIPEYTF.